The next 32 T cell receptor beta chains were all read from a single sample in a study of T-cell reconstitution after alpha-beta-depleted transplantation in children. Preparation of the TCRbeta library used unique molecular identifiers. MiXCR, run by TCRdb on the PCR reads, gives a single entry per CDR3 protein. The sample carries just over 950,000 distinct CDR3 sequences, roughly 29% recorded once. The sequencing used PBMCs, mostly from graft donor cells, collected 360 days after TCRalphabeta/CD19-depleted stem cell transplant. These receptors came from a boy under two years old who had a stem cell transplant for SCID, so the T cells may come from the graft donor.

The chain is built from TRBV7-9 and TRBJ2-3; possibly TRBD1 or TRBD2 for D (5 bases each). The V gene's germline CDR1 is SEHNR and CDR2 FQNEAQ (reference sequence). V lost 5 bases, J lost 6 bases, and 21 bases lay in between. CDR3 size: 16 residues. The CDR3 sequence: CASSVGTEGPGDTQYF. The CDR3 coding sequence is TGTGCCAGCAGCGTGGGGACCGAGGGTCCCGGGGATACGCAGTATTTT.

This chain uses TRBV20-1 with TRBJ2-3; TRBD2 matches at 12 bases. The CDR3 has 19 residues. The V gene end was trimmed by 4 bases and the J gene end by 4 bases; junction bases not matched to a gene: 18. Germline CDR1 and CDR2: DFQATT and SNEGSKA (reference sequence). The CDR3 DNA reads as TGCAGTGCTATGGTCCTTCTAGCGGGGGGGCCAAATGAGGCAGATACGCAGTATTTT. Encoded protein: CSAMVLLAGGPNEADTQYF.

This chain's CDR3 is CASGRVGSGANVLTF. The DNA for the CDR3 is TGTGCCAGCGGCCGCGTCGGGTCTGGGGCCAACGTCCTGACTTTC. The genes are TRBV5-6 and TRBJ2-6; no firm D call. The germline V gene has CDR1 SGHDT and CDR2 YYEEEE. CDR3 length equals 15 residues. V lost 7 bases and J lost 1, with 12 bases in between.

This chain's CDR3 is CASSYGEVSSYEQYF. CDR3 nucleotide sequence: TGTGCCAGCAGTTACGGTGAAGTTAGCTCCTACGAGCAGTACTTC. The rearrangement uses TRBV6-5 and TRBJ2-7; D unresolved. Germline loops: CDR1 MNHEY, CDR2 SVGAGI. V was cut by 2 bases and J by 0 bases, with 11 bases left in between. CDR3 size: 15 residues.

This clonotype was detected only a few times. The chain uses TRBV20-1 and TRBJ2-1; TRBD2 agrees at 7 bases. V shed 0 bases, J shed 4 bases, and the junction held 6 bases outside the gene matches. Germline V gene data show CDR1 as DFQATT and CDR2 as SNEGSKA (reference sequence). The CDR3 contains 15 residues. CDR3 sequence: CSAREKGLPYNEQFF. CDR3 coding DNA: TGCAGTGCTAGAGAAAAGGGACTACCATACAATGAGCAGTTCTTC.

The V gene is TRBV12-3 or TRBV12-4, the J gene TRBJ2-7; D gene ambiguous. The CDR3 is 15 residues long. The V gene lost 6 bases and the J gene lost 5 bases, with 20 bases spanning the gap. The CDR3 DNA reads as TGTGCCAGCAGAGCCCCCAGCCCCGGAAAGAACGAGCAGTACTTC. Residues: CASRAPSPGKNEQYF.

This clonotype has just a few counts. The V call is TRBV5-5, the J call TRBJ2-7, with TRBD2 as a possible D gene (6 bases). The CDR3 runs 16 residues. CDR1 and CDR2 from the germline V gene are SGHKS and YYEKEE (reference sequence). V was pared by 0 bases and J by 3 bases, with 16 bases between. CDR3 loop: CASSLGGWTGLYEQYF. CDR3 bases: TGTGCCAGCAGCTTGGGGGGGTGGACGGGACTCTACGAGCAGTACTTC.

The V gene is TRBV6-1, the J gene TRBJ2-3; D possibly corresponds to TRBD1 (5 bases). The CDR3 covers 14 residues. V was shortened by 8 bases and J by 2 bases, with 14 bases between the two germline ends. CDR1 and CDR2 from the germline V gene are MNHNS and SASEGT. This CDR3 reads CASGAAYITDTQYF. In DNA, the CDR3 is TGTGCCAGCGGGGCAGCGTATATCACAGATACGCAGTATTTT.

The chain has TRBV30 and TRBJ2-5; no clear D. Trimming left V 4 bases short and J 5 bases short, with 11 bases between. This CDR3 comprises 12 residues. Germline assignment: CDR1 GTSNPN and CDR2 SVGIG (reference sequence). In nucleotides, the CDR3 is TGTGCCTGGACTAAAGGGCGGGAGACCCAGTACTTC. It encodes CAWTKGRETQYF.

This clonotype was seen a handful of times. CDR3 amino acids: CASSPLATSIITDTQYF. The CDR3 region has the DNA TGCGCCAGCAGCCCGCTAGCTACCTCTATCATCACAGATACGCAGTATTTT. The chain recombines TRBV5-1 with TRBJ2-3; D perhaps matches TRBD2 (5 bases). Trimming stripped 4 bases from V and 2 bases from J, with 20 bases between. The CDR3 loop spans 17 amino acids. CDR1 SGHRS and CDR2 YFSETQ come from the germline V gene.

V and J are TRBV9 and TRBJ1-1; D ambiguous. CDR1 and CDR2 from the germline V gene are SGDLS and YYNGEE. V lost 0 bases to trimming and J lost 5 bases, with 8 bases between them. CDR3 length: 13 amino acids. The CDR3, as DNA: TGTGCCAGCAGCGTAGTTCCGGAAACTGAAGCTTTCTTT. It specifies CASSVVPETEAFF.

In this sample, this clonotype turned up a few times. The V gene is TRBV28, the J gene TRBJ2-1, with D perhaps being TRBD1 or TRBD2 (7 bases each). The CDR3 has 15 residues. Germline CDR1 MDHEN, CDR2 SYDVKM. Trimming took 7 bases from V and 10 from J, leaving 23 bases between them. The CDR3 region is CASTQGGTGEGEQFF. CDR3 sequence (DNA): TGTGCCAGCACCCAAGGGGGAACAGGGGAGGGGGAGCAGTTCTTC.

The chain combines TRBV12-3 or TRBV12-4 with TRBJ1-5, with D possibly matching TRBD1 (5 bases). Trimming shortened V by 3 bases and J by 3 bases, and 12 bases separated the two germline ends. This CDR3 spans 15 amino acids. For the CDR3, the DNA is TGTGCCAGCAGTTTGGGGACCGGAACCAATCAGCCCCAGCATTTT. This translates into CASSLGTGTNQPQHF.

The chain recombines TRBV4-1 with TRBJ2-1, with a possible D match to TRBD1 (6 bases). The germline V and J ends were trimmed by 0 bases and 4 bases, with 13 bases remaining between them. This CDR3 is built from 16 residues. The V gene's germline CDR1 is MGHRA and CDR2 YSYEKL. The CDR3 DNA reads TGCGCCAGCAGCCAAGACAGGGGCCCTCTATACAATGAGCAGTTCTTC. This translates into CASSQDRGPLYNEQFF.

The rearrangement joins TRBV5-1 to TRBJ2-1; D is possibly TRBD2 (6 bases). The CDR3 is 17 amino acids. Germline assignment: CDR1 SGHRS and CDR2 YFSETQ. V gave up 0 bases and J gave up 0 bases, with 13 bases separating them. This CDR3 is CASSLGYRSGSYNEQFF. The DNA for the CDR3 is TGCGCCAGCAGCTTGGGGTACCGTAGCGGCTCCTACAATGAGCAGTTCTTC. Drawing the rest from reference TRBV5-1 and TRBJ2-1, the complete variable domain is KAGVTQTPRYLIKTRGQQVTLSCSPISGHRSVSWYQQTPGQGLQFLFEYFSETQRNKGNFPGRFSGRQFSNSRSEMNVSTLELGDSALYLCASSLGYRSGSYNEQFFGPGTRLTVL.

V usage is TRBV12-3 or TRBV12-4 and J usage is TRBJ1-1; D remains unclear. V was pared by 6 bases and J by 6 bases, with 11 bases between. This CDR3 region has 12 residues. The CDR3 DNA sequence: TGTGCCAGCAGCCCTTCCCGGCCTGAAGCTTTCTTT. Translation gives CASSPSRPEAFF.

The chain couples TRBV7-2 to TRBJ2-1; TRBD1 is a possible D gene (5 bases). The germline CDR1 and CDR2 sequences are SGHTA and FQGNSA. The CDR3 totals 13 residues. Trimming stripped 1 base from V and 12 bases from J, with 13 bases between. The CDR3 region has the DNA TGTGCCAGCAGCTTAGAGCTCCTAAGGGGGCAGTTCTTC. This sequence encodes CASSLELLRGQFF.

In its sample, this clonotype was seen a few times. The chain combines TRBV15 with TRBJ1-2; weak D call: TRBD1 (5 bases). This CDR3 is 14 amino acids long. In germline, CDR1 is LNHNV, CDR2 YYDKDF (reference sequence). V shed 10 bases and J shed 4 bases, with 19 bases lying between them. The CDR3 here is CARTLQGFGYGYTF. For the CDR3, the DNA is TGTGCCAGGACGCTGCAGGGTTTTGGCTATGGCTACACCTTC.

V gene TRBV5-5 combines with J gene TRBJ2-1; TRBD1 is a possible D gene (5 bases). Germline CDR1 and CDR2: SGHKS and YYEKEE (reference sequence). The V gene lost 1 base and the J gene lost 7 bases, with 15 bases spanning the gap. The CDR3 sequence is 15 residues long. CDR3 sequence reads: CASSLIAGSVNEQFF. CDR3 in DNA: TGTGCCAGCAGCTTGATCGCAGGGTCCGTAAATGAGCAGTTCTTC.

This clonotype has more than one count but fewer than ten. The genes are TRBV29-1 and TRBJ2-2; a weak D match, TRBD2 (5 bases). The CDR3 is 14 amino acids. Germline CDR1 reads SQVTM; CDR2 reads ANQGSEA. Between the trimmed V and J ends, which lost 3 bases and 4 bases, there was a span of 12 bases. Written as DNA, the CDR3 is TGCAGCGTTGAGAAGGACTCTCCCACCGGGGAGCTGTTTTTT. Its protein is CSVEKDSPTGELFF.

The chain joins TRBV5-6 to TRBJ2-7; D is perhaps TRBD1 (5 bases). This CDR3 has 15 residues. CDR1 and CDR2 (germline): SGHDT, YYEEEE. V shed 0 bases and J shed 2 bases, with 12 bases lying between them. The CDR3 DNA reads TGTGCCAGCAGCTTGGGGCAGGGCCTAGCCTACGAGCAGTACTTC. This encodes CASSLGQGLAYEQYF.

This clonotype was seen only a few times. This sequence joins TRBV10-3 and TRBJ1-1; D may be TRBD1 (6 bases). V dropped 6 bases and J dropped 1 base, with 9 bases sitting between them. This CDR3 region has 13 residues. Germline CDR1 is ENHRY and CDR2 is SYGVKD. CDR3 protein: CAIRATGNTEAFF. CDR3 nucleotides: TGTGCCATCAGGGCGACAGGGAACACTGAAGCTTTCTTT.

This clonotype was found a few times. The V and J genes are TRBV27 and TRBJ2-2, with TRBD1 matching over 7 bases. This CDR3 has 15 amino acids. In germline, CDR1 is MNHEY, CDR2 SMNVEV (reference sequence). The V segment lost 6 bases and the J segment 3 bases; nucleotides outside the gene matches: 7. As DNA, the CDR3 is TGTGCCAGCAGGAGACAGGGTTATCACACCGGGGAGCTGTTTTTT. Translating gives CASRRQGYHTGELFF.

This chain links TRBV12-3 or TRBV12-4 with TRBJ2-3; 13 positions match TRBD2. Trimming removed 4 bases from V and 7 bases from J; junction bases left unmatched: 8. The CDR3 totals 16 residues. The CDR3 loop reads CASSWTSGGPPNTQYF. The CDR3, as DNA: TGTGCCAGCAGTTGGACTAGCGGGGGCCCCCCGAATACGCAGTATTTT.

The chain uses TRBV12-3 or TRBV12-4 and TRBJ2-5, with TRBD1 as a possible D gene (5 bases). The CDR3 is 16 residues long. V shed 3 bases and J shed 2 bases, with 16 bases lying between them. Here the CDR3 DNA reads TGTGCCAGCAGTTTGGGATCCAGGGCAGGGCAAGAGACCCAGTACTTC. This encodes CASSLGSRAGQETQYF.

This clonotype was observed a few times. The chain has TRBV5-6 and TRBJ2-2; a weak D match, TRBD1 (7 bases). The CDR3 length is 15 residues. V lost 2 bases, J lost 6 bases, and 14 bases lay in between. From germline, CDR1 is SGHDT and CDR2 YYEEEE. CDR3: CASSLPPGGSGELFF. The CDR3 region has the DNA TGTGCCAGCAGCTTACCGCCAGGGGGGTCCGGGGAGCTGTTTTTT.

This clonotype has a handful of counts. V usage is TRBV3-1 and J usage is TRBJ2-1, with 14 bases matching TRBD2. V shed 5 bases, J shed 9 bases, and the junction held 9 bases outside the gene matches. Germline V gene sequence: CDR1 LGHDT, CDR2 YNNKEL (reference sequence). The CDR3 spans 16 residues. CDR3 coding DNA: TGTGCCAGCAGCTCACGGACTAGCGGGGGGTACGCTGAGCAGTTCTTC. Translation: CASSSRTSGGYAEQFF.

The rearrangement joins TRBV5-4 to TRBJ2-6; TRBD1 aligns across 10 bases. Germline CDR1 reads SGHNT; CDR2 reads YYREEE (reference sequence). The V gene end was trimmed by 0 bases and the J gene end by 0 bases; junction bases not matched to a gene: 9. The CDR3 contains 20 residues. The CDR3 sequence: CASSLVGTGDSISGANVLTF. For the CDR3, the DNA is TGTGCCAGCAGCTTGGTTGGGACAGGGGATTCAATCTCTGGGGCCAACGTCCTGACTTTC.

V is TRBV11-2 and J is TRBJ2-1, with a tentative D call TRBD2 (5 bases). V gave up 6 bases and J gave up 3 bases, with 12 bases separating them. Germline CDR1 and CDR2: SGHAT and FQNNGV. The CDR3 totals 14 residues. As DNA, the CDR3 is TGTGCCAGCAGACCCGACTACAACTACAATGAGCAGTTCTTC. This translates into CASRPDYNYNEQFF.

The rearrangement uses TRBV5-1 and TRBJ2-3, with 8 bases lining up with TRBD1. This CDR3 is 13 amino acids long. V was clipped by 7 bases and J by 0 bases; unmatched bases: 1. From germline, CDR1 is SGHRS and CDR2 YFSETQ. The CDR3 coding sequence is TGCGCCAGCGGGACAGGAAGCACAGATACGCAGTATTTT. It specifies CASGTGSTDTQYF.

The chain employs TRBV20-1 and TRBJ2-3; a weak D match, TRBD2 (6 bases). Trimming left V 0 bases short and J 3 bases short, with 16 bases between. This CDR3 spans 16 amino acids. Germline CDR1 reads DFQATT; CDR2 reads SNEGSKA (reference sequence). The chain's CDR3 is CSARDQAGRSTDTQYF. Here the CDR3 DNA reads TGCAGTGCTAGAGATCAAGCAGGGAGGAGTACAGATACGCAGTATTTT.

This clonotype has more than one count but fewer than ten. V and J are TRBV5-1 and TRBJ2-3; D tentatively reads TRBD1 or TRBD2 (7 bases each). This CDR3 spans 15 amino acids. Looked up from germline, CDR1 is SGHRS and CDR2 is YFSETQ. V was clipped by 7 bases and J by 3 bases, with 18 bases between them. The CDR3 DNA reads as TGCGCCAGCGCCAGGGAGGGGGCGATGACAGATACGCAGTATTTT. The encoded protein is CASAREGAMTDTQYF.